A selection of T cell receptor beta chains follows, all from one sample in a study of tumor-infiltrating lymphocytes in localized non-small cell lung cancer. Sequencing used immunoSEQ multiplex PCR; TCRdb keeps in-frame clones, though not all of them. The sample has several thousand clones, 74% seen once; the top ten hold 30%. What was sequenced was lung tumor tissue. The source of these receptors is a human donor with non-small cell lung cancer. Each CDR3 is given without its conserved first and last residue.

J gene,V gene,CDR3 protein
TRBJ2-5,TRBV7-3,ASSLSGMETQY
TRBJ1-1,TRBV27,ASSPTAGGPGRAF
TRBJ1-1,TRBV29-1,SVKNRDRLFEAF
TRBJ1-1,TRBV5-1,ASSSRTELSEAF
TRBJ2-7,TRBV5-1,ASTNSPGGNYEQY
TRBJ1-1,TRBV6-5,ASSYSGGTEAF
TRBJ2-2,TRBV6-6,ASLGAGGTGELF
TRBJ2-7,TRBV7-6,ASSPRDRGSEQY
TRBJ2-2,TRBV6-1,ASSEWVNTGELF
TRBJ2-5,TRBV5-6,ASSLGQKQETQY
TRBJ2-5,TRBV29-1,SVAWGRQETQY
TRBJ2-7,TRBV7-9,ASSPSTLFPYEQY
TRBJ2-2,TRBV6-6,ASRTGNTGELF
TRBJ2-1,TRBV4-3,ASSQDPGGYYNEQF
TRBJ1-6,TRBV19,ASRPQGQFSPLH
TRBJ2-7,TRBV7-6,ASSLARGQGSEQY
TRBJ2-7,TRBV4-1,ASSQEDAGTYEQY
TRBJ2-3,TRBV5-1,ASSLGQGMDTQY
TRBJ1-1,TRBV19,ASSRNTEAF
TRBJ1-1,TRBV4-2,ASSPRTVGNTEAF
TRBJ1-2,TRBV15,ATSPTSRVDYGYT
TRBJ1-2,TRBV14,ASSPWGRLHGYT
TRBJ1-1,TRBV28,ASSTTNTEAF
TRBJ2-3,TRBV7-8,AGAGTGTDTQY
TRBJ2-7,TRBV6-6,ASMDTSSYEQY
TRBJ1-2,TRBV25-1,ASSEWTGLYGYT
TRBJ2-5,TRBV2,ASSATLAGGQETQY
TRBJ1-1,TRBV7-9,ASSSRALTEAF
TRBJ1-4,TRBV18,ASSSGQGEYNEKLF
TRBJ2-5,TRBV25-1,ASSDGRGTAQETQY
TRBJ1-2,TRBV5-4,ASSTRGGIGYGYT
TRBJ2-5,TRBV2,ASSEETQY
TRBJ1-1,TRBV6-5,ASSYRHILQATEAF
TRBJ1-2,TRBV9,ASSLRQGEGYT
TRBJ1-1,TRBV18,ASSPVGGSEAF
TRBJ2-5,TRBV4-2,ASSLGTSGSQETQY
TRBJ1-1,TRBV6-5,ASSYSIQGTTEAF
TRBJ1-1,TRBV28,ASSHNYWNTEAF
TRBJ2-4,TRBV14,ASSQVGSSRNIQY
TRBJ2-3,TRBV4-1,ASSRTGRTQY
TRBJ2-7,TRBV2,ASSEGTGGIYEQY
TRBJ2-1,TRBV11-2,ASSLGSNEQF
TRBJ2-5,TRBV29-1,SGFGTAYQETQY
TRBJ2-1,TRBV5-1,ASSLTGTGGNEQF
TRBJ2-5,TRBV29-1,SATGGGETQY
TRBJ2-3,TRBV13,ASSPRLGGTDTQY
TRBJ1-3,TRBV9,ASAQETGNTIY
TRBJ2-5,TRBV28,ATAGYQETQY
TRBJ1-5,TRBV9,ASSGGQGNQPQH